This TCR beta chain was observed in a study of cytomegalovirus exposure and HLA in healthy donors. Findings and limits, study-wide: Later analysis associated a missense DCLRE1C variant with TCR beta V- and J-gene trimming. It is likely that the observed cluster of highly shared sequence variants was a sequencing artifact.

This CDR3 spans 15 amino acids. Trimming cost V 4 bases and J 8 bases; bases outside gene matches: 9. Germline V CDR1 and CDR2: SGHRS, YFSETQ. A remark on this clone: Its antigen remains unidentified.

13 Jbeta primers and 60 Vbeta primers were used for the PCR. TCRdb keeps only in-frame clones here, not all; method: immunoSEQ multiplex PCR. The sample carries some 160,000 clones, 77% recorded once. The V and J genes are TRBV5-1 and TRBJ1-4; TRBD1 matches at 9 bases. This clonotype was sampled from a woman younger than 45 in good health and CMV-seronegative. Sequences were obtained from PBMCs. The CDR3 region is CASSEYRGLREKLFF. DNA for the CDR3: TGCGCCAGCAGCGAATACAGGGGGCTGCGAGAAAAACTGTTTTTT.